This T cell receptor beta chain was sequenced during a study of blood T cell repertoires in COVID-19. Sequencing was performed with immunoSEQ multiplex PCR; in TCRdb, only in-frame clones are kept and a portion is missing. The sample consists of about 110,000 clones, nearly 90% of them appearing once. This CDR3 contains 15 residues. Trimming removed 2 bases from V and 5 bases from J; junction bases left unmatched: 7. CDR1 and CDR2 from the germline V gene are SGHAT and FQNNGV. The chain links TRBV11-2 to TRBJ2-5; 8 positions agree with TRBD1. This clonotype was sampled from a human donor in a cohort sampled during active COVID-19. Sequenced input: peripheral blood. The CDR3 DNA reads TGTGCCAGCAGCTTACTCCGGACAGGGATGGAGACCCAGTACTTC. Encoded protein: CASSLLRTGMETQYF.